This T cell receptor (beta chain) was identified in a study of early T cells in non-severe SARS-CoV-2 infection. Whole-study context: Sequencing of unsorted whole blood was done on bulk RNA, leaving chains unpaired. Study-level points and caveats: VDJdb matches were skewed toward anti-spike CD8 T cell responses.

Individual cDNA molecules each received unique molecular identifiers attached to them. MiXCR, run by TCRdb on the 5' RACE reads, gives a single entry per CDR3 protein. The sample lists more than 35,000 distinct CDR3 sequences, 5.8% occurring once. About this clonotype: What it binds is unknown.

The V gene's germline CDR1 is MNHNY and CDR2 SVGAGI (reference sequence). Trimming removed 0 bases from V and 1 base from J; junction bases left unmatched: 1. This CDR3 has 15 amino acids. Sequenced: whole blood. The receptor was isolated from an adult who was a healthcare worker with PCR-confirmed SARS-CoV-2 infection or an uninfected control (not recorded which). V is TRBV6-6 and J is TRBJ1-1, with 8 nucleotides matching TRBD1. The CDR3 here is CASSYSDRENTEAFF. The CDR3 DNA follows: TGTGCCAGCAGTTACTCGGACAGGGAGAACACTGAAGCTTTCTTT.